This T cell receptor beta chain was captured in a study of identical twins (dated by TCRdb to the mid-2010s). The study in broad terms: The study deep-sequenced TCR alpha and beta repertoires from monozygotic twins, unrelated adults of various ages and cord blood to test whether fetal clonotypes persist. To rule out contamination, the twin experiments were replicated at different times with different library preparation protocols. On the study overall, not on this receptor specifically: In beta out-of-frame sequences, excess twin sharing was weaker, because having fewer shared sequences lowered the signal-to-noise ratio. Fewer insertions were carried by abundant cord blood beta clonotypes; a weaker similar trend was observed in young adult naive repertoires, while no such trend was observed in memory repertoires. Zero-insertion analyses could be partly confounded by invariant T cells such as MAIT and iNKT, although diverse VJ usage argued against such confounding for most clonotypes. Because the same donors could not be followed over many years, the conclusions depended on cross-sectional statistical analysis. Compared with coincidental sharing between unrelated individuals, an excess of low generation-probability sequences was observed among out-of-frame TCR alpha sequences shared between twins. In monozygotic twins, out-of-frame TCR alpha sharing was systematically underestimated by recombination models, although the models agreed with sharing between unrelated individuals.

All donors were healthy Caucasians. The twin cohort comprised three pairs of female monozygotic twins, all aged about 18 to 29 years. The RNA used for TCR libraries was isolated from peripheral blood mononuclear cells. Regarding this clonotype: Its antigen has not been determined. Per-base quality was not reported, and no clone a single base away is much larger than it.

Library generation was performed with 5' RACE. Data came from an Illumina HiSeq 2000. Template switching introduced a universal primer binding site; the final cDNA contained a unique molecular identifier, enabling accurate counting of TCR cDNA molecules. Specific primers in the conserved constant-segment region were used to synthesize first-strand cDNA for TCR alpha and beta chains. To control for contamination, every cDNA library carried two barcodes: a SMART-Mk sample barcode plus Illumina barcodes. TruSeq adapter sequences, together with Illumina sample barcodes, were added in two successive PCR steps. Sequencing of the TCR alpha and beta cDNA libraries was done on the Illumina HiSeq platform using custom primers. Per the source publication's procedure: MiGEC was used to process raw reads and extract unique molecular identifiers, and MiXCR was used to find CDR3 positions. For each individual, recombination models were inferred using an EM algorithm with the repgenHMM and IGoR tools. Shared clonotype analysis was performed with the tcR package in R, normalizing sharing by the product of cloneset sizes. Out-of-frame nonproductive sequences were analyzed to study raw recombination free of thymic and clonal selection effects. The public reads were run again by TCRdb, first through fastp at Q25 and then through MiXCR, and only productive beta chains were kept. Each entry is one CDR3 protein sequence, shown with its most common DNA and genes. It is TCRdb's table, rather than the study itself, that gives the V and J calls and clone size. Counted in this sample were roughly 750,000 distinct CDR3 sequences; 21% of them appeared once. Of the sample, 4% to 4.5% is held by the ten largest clones.

The same sample was also studied in work on T cells expressing NK-cell markers. The second study also describes: TCR beta-chain repertoires were profiled in sorted CD3+CD56+NKG2C+, CD3+CD56+NKG2C- and CD3+CD56-NKG2C+ T-cell subsets from fewer than 10 donors. Of the eight sequenced donors, seven were found to be HCMV-seropositive and one was found to be HCMV-seronegative. To restrict sorting to alphabetaTCR-expressing T cells, an anti-gammadeltaTCR antibody was added in several experiments. In over 5 donors, the dominant CD3+CD56+NKG2C+ clonotypes were among the top 10 CD8+ clonotypes and accounted for roughly 1.0-7.0% of CD8+ T cells. Those dominant clonotypes were again the most abundant among CD3+CD56-NKG2C+ cells in several donors, at 28.3-60.1%. Whether the expanded NKG2C-expressing T cell clones were specific for HCMV antigens was left unclear. Randomly selected healthy volunteers, three men and five women, were used as the eight sequenced donors. HCMV-specific IgG was detected in serum with a commercial ELISA kit to determine HCMV serostatus. For over 5 donors, bulk peripheral blood T-cell repertoires were additionally sequenced from unsorted PBMC. Reads were demultiplexed and grouped by UMI with MIGEC, and clonotypes were assembled and quantified with MiTCR. To exclude erroneous sequences, only TCR cDNA sequences supported by at least two reads were retained. The tcR package was used for downstream repertoire analysis, and clonotypes were matched across fractions by CDR3 nucleotide sequence plus V segment. Antigen specificity was annotated against VDJdb with VDJmatch, allowing one amino acid substitution in CDR3.

This TCR derives from a woman under 30 in good health. What was sequenced was PBMCs.

Here is the DNA: TGTGCCAGCAGCTTAACGGCTAGCGGGAACAATGAGCAGTTCTTC. Its protein reads: CASSLTASGNNEQFF. Rearrangement joined TRBV7-9 to TRBJ2-1, and TRBD2 aligns with 9 junction nucleotides. V loses 2 bases at its end and J loses 5 bases; junction bases beyond the gene matches: 4. The germline V gene (reference sequence) yields SEHNR for CDR1 and FQNEAQ for CDR2. The cysteine opens and the phenylalanine closes a CDR3 of 15 amino acids. Just CDR3 DNA is preserved here, 45 bases in frame from base 1.